These 26 T cell receptor beta chains were all obtained from the same sample, sequenced in a study of blood T cell repertoires in COVID-19. This table comes from immunoSEQ multiplex PCR, and its TCRdb copy is limited to in-frame clones, with some not included. The repertoire includes around 190,000 clones, about four fifths of them detected once, and approximately 9.9% sits in the top ten. The specimen sequenced was peripheral blood. Receptors were obtained from a woman in her thirties or forties with COVID-19, enrolled during active disease.

V and J are TRBV27 and TRBJ2-5; TRBD2 aligns across 11 bases. Germline V gene lookup returns CDR1 MNHEY and CDR2 SMNVEV (reference sequence). Trimming at V came to 6 bases and at J to 2 bases, leaving 14 bases not matched to a gene. CDR3 size: 18 residues. CDR3 in DNA: TGTGCCAGCAGCCCTCTAGCGGGAGGTAGGGCTGGGCAAGAGACCCAGTACTTC. As protein: CASSPLAGGRAGQETQYF.

The chain combines TRBV10-1 with TRBJ1-1; TRBD1 aligns across 7 bases. This CDR3 comprises 15 residues. With 2 bases clipped from V and 2 bases from J, the junction kept 5 bases outside the gene matches. CDR1 is WNHNN, CDR2 SYGVQD, per germline (reference sequence). The CDR3 region has the DNA TGCGCCAGCAGTGAGGGTAGGGGGCGAAACACTGAAGCTTTCTTT. It translates to CASSEGRGRNTEAFF.

The V and J genes are TRBV4-1 and TRBJ2-5; unclear D gene. Germline V gene lookup returns CDR1 MGHRA and CDR2 YSYEKL. Trimming cost V 0 bases and J 5 bases, with 4 bases left between them. This CDR3 has 12 residues. The CDR3 coding sequence is TGCGCCAGCAGCCAAGATAGCGAGACCCAGTACTTC. Encoded protein: CASSQDSETQYF.

V and J are TRBV19 and TRBJ2-1, with 11 bases lining up with TRBD2. After removal of 10 bases from V and 10 bases from J, the junction contained 9 bases not matched to a gene. Germline values: CDR1 LNHDA, CDR2 SQIVND (reference sequence). The CDR3 is 13 residues long. In DNA, the CDR3 is TGTGCCACCGGGACTAGCGGAGGGGGAGAGCAGTTCTTC. Residues: CATGTSGGGEQFF.

The chain joins TRBV28 to TRBJ1-4, with 7 positions matching TRBD1. The V gene's germline CDR1 is MDHEN and CDR2 SYDVKM. Losses at the gene ends were 5 bases for V and 5 bases for J; bases not matched to a gene: 14. The CDR3 has 17 amino acids. The CDR3 reads CASSTQPGQTGNEKLFF. The DNA for the CDR3 is TGTGCCAGCAGTACACAACCGGGACAGACTGGGAATGAAAAACTGTTTTTT.

V and J are TRBV11-2 and TRBJ1-5; D is perhaps TRBD1 (5 bases). The CDR3 contains 14 residues. Germline V CDR1 and CDR2: SGHAT, FQNNGV. The germline V and J ends were trimmed by 3 bases and 4 bases, with 10 bases remaining between them. The CDR3 nucleotides read TGTGCCAGCAGCTTGGGGGGGGGAAATCAGCCCCAGCATTTT. Translation: CASSLGGGNQPQHF.

V and J are TRBV19 and TRBJ2-2; 8 nucleotides line up with TRBD2. Germline CDR1 reads LNHDA; CDR2 reads SQIVND (reference sequence). The CDR3 is 15 residues long. V was pared by 2 bases and J by 2 bases, with 1 base of the junction left unmatched. For the CDR3, the DNA is TGTGCCAGTAGTATAAGCGGGGGAAACACCGGGGAGCTGTTTTTT. It codes for CASSISGGNTGELFF.

This clone is a singleton in its sample. V usage is TRBV19 and J usage is TRBJ1-2; 7 nucleotides align to TRBD1. V lost 5 bases, J lost 0 bases, and 3 bases stayed unmatched. This CDR3 spans 14 amino acids. CDR1 is LNHDA, CDR2 SQIVND, per germline (reference sequence). The CDR3 loop is CASSGDSPNYGYTF. The CDR3 DNA sequence: TGTGCCAGTAGTGGGGACAGTCCTAACTATGGCTACACCTTC. The complete variable domain, with remaining parts taken from reference TRBV19 and TRBJ1-2, reads DGGITQSPKYLFRKEGQNVTLSCEQNLNHDAMYWYRQDPGQGLRLIYYSQIVNDFQKGDIAEGYSVSREKKESFPLTVTSAQKNPTAFYLCASSGDSPNYGYTFGSGTRLTVV.

The rearrangement uses TRBV28 and TRBJ1-5, with D unresolved. In germline, CDR1 is MDHEN, CDR2 SYDVKM. V shed 3 bases and J shed 3 bases, with 9 bases lying between them. The CDR3 loop spans 14 amino acids. The CDR3 spells CASSFPGINQPQHF. As DNA, the CDR3 is TGTGCCAGCAGTTTCCCAGGTATCAATCAGCCCCAGCATTTT.

The chain has TRBV6-5 and TRBJ1-1; no reliable D call. Germline V CDR1 and CDR2: MNHEY, SVGAGI. V was clipped by 2 bases and J by 0 bases, with 7 bases between them. There are 14 residues in the CDR3. CDR3 sequence reads: CASSYGQMNTEAFF. The CDR3 DNA follows: TGTGCCAGCAGTTACGGGCAGATGAACACTGAAGCTTTCTTT.

Notes on this clone: Other DNA variants within this sample encode the same CDR3. The V call is TRBV11-2, the J call TRBJ2-3; 10 bases are shared with TRBD1. Per germline, CDR1 SGHAT and CDR2 FQNNGV. This CDR3 has 15 residues. J lost 3 bases, V lost 3 bases, and 3 bases had no gene match. The CDR3 sequence is CASSFDRGRTDTQYF. The CDR3 region has the DNA TGTGCCAGCAGCTTTGACAGGGGGCGTACAGATACGCAGTATTTT.

This rearrangement joins TRBV5-1 to TRBJ2-1, with 8 bases lining up with TRBD2. Unmatched junction bases numbered 7, after V lost 5 bases and J lost 3 bases. This CDR3 has 15 residues. The V gene's germline CDR1 is SGHRS and CDR2 YFSETQ. The CDR3: CASSPSGGDYNEQFF. DNA of the CDR3: TGCGCCAGCAGTCCGAGCGGGGGAGACTACAATGAGCAGTTCTTC.

The chain couples TRBV27 to TRBJ1-2, with D hard to call. Germline-derived CDR1 and CDR2 are MNHEY and SMNVEV (reference sequence). The V gene lost 5 bases and the J gene lost 4 bases, with 14 bases spanning the gap. CDR3 size: 14 residues. The CDR3: CASSPRLTAYGYTF. In DNA form, the CDR3 reads TGTGCCAGCAGTCCCCGATTGACTGCCTATGGCTACACCTTC.

This chain links TRBV4-1 with TRBJ2-1; unclear D gene. This CDR3 contains 17 residues. Deletions cut 0 bases from V and 0 bases from J, with 12 bases between. Germline CDR1 reads MGHRA; CDR2 reads YSYEKL. The CDR3 DNA reads TGCGCCAGCAGCCAAGATCAGCGAGATTTCTCCTACAATGAGCAGTTCTTC. Its protein product is CASSQDQRDFSYNEQFF.

This clone was counted only a few times. This chain uses TRBV29-1 with TRBJ2-1, with 9 bases lining up with TRBD2. Germline values: CDR1 SQVTM, CDR2 ANQGSEA. V was clipped by 2 bases and J by 15 bases; unmatched bases: 14. The CDR3 consists of 14 residues. In DNA, the CDR3 is TGCAGCGTTGAAAGTCTAGCGGGGACCCCAGGGGGGTTCTTC. Its translation is CSVESLAGTPGGFF.

The CDR3 DNA sequence: TGTGCCAGCACCGAACTGGCCCCCGGGACAGGGGTCGAGCAGTACTTC. It translates to CASTELAPGTGVEQYF. The chain has TRBV5-8 and TRBJ2-7, with 10 bases identical to TRBD1. Germline values: CDR1 SGHTS, CDR2 YDEGEE. The CDR3 is 16 residues long. With 6 bases clipped from V and 6 bases from J, the junction kept 15 bases outside the gene matches.

V gene TRBV5-6 combines with J gene TRBJ1-2; maybe TRBD1 (6 bases). Trimming left V 1 base short and J 3 bases short, with 10 bases between. There are 14 residues in the CDR3. CDR1 SGHDT and CDR2 YYEEEE come from the germline V gene. CDR3: CASSLTGLDYGYTF. CDR3 coding DNA: TGTGCCAGCAGCTTGACAGGGTTAGACTATGGCTACACCTTC.

This sequence joins TRBV18 and TRBJ2-1; D is unclear. Trimming left V 3 bases short and J 8 bases short, with 14 bases between. CDR1 is KGHSH, CDR2 LQKENI, per germline. This CDR3 comprises 14 residues. The CDR3 sequence: CASSPPSLPHEQFF. Written as DNA, the CDR3 is TGTGCCAGCTCACCCCCTTCCCTACCGCATGAGCAGTTCTTC.

CDR3 protein: CASSQTGGTGELFF. Written as DNA, the CDR3 is TGTGCCAGCAGCCAAACAGGGGGCACCGGGGAGCTGTTTTTT. V gene TRBV14 combines with J gene TRBJ2-2; 8 bases fit TRBD1. J lost 4 bases, V lost 2 bases, and 0 bases had no gene match. The CDR3 sequence is 14 residues long. Germline V gives CDR1 SGHDN, CDR2 FVKESK.

This clone appeared a single time. The chain carries TRBV2 and TRBJ1-1; 7 bases are shared with TRBD1. With 5 bases clipped from V and 4 bases from J, the junction kept 7 bases outside the gene matches. Germline V gene data show CDR1 as SNHLY and CDR2 as FYNNEI. This CDR3 region has 14 residues. CDR3 amino acids: CASSFEEGATEAFF. As DNA, the CDR3 is TGTGCCAGCAGTTTCGAAGAGGGGGCCACTGAAGCTTTCTTT.

CDR3 amino acids: CASSHRAYYNSPLHF. The CDR3 region has the DNA TGTGCCAGCAGTCACAGGGCCTACTATAATTCACCCCTCCACTTT. The V call is TRBV28, the J call TRBJ1-6; TRBD1 is a possible D gene (6 bases). V was pared by 5 bases and J by 3 bases, with 11 bases between. Germline V gene sequence: CDR1 MDHEN, CDR2 SYDVKM. The CDR3 is 15 amino acids.

The V call is TRBV7-9, the J call TRBJ1-5, with unresolved D. This CDR3 region has 15 residues. Germline lookup yields CDR1 SEHNR and CDR2 FQNEAQ (reference sequence). The V end was cut by 5 bases, the J end by 4 bases, with 15 bases between. The CDR3 nucleotides read TGTGCCAGCAGCCGTAGTGGGCAGGCGAATCAGCCCCAGCATTTT. As protein: CASSRSGQANQPQHF.

The chain has TRBV6-5 and TRBJ1-1; D call uncertain. V gave up 6 bases and J gave up 0 bases, with 11 bases separating them. Germline V lookup: CDR1 MNHEY, CDR2 SVGAGI. The CDR3 sequence is 14 residues long. The CDR3 reads CASRVAGMNTEAFF. The CDR3 coding sequence is TGTGCCAGCAGGGTCGCGGGTATGAACACTGAAGCTTTCTTT.

A few counts support this clone. This rearrangement joins TRBV7-3 to TRBJ1-2; tentatively, D is TRBD1 (6 bases). Germline loops: CDR1 SGHTA, CDR2 FQGTGA. The V gene lost 2 bases and the J gene lost 2 bases, with 6 bases spanning the gap. The CDR3 has 13 residues. The CDR3 loop reads CASSLGQNYGYTF. The CDR3 bases are TGTGCCAGCAGCTTAGGACAGAACTATGGCTACACCTTC.

V is TRBV19 and J is TRBJ2-5; 9 bases are shared with TRBD1. The ends lost 6 bases at V and 2 bases at J; junction bases unmatched: 4. Germline CDR1 and CDR2: LNHDA and SQIVND (reference sequence). The CDR3 is 14 amino acids. In DNA form, the CDR3 reads TGTGCCAGTAGCCCGGGACAGGGACAAGAGACCCAGTACTTC. This sequence encodes CASSPGQGQETQYF.

V gene TRBV6-5 combines with J gene TRBJ2-7; D not certain. CDR3 length: 13 residues. CDR1 MNHEY and CDR2 SVGAGI come from the germline V gene. V was shortened by 5 bases and J by 2 bases, with 10 bases between the two germline ends. This chain's CDR3 is CASSRVEAYEQYF. In DNA, the CDR3 is TGTGCCAGCAGTCGGGTGGAAGCCTACGAGCAGTACTTC.